Each of the 18 T cell receptor beta chains below was sequenced from the same sample in a study of tumor and adjacent non-tumor tissue in lung cancer. Three rounds of nested PCR, following a modified ARM-PCR protocol, produced the TCRbeta library. MiXCR, run by TCRdb on the multiplex PCR reads, gives a single entry per CDR3 protein. The data hold some 100,000 distinct CDR3 sequences, with less than 75% observed a single time. RNA was extracted from bulk tissue without any cell sorting. Distant lung tissue was collected more than 3 cm away from the tumor edge. The sample was distant non-tumor lung tissue. These receptors originate from a man aged 30 to 39 with non-small cell lung cancer.

This clonotype has only a few counts. A clone one base away is much larger, so this may be a read error. This rearrangement joins TRBV29-1 to TRBJ2-7, with 8 positions matching TRBD1. Germline-derived CDR1 and CDR2 are SQVTM and ANQGSEA. The CDR3 spans 15 residues. CDR3 loop: CGVESGQESSYEQYF. CDR3 coding DNA: TGCGGCGTTGAGTCGGGACAGGAGAGCTCCTACGAGCAGTACTTC.

Of note for this clonotype: At one end, the junction sequence differs from germline, possibly due to a read error. The chain employs TRBV4-2 and TRBJ2-5, with 14 bases matching TRBD2. This CDR3 contains 19 residues. Germline V gene data show CDR1 as LGHNA and CDR2 as YNFKEQ. CDR3 sequence reads: CVSSQDRGLAGGPQETQYF. Written as DNA, the CDR3 is TGTGTCAGCAGCCAAGATCGCGGACTAGCGGGAGGCCCACAAGAGACCCAGTATTTC.

Only a few counts were recorded for this clonotype. The V call is TRBV11-2, the J call TRBJ1-1, with 9 bases matching TRBD1. The CDR3 loop spans 14 amino acids. V lost 4 bases and J lost 4; bases outside the gene matches: 4. Germline CDR1 is SGHAT and CDR2 is FQNNGV. Here the CDR3 reads CASSSGTGTTEAFF. The CDR3 DNA reads TGTGCCAGCAGCTCCGGGACAGGGACCACTGAAGCTTTCTTT.

The V gene is TRBV13, the J gene TRBJ2-3, with D maybe TRBD2 (7 bases). V lost 4 bases and J lost 2, with 16 bases in between. This CDR3 is built from 16 residues. Germline assignment: CDR1 PRHDT and CDR2 FYEKMQ (reference sequence). The CDR3 protein is CASSYRTRGDTDTQYF. CDR3 coding DNA: TGTGCCAGCAGCTACCGGACTAGGGGGGACACAGATACGCAGTATTTT.

With regard to this clonotype: At one end the junction does not follow the germline gene, possibly because of a read error. The V gene is TRBV11-3, the J gene TRBJ2-2; D may be TRBD2 (6 bases). The CDR3 is 16 residues long. Germline CDR1 and CDR2: SGHNT and YENEEA. The CDR3 loop reads CASNSRGRLDTGELFF. DNA for the CDR3: TGTGCCAGCAACTCCCGGGGCAGACTAGACACCGGGGAGTTGTTTTTT.

Notes on this clonotype: Possible read error: a much larger clone is one base away. This chain links TRBV4-3 with TRBJ1-5, with D possibly matching TRBD1 (5 bases). The V end lost 4 bases, the J end lost 5 bases, and 12 bases lay between the germline ends. There are 14 residues in the CDR3. Per germline, CDR1 LGHNA and CDR2 YSLEER. This CDR3 is CASSPGLLDQPQHF. CDR3 DNA: TGCGCCAGCAGCCCGGGGCTGCTAGATCAGCCCCAGCATTTT.

This clonotype appeared once. At one boundary the junction diverges from the germline segment, which might be a read error. CDR3 loop: CDSSLEAGAYNEQFF. The CDR3 DNA reads TGTGACAGCAGCTTAGAGGCTGGGGCATACAATGAGCAGTTCTTC. V is TRBV11-2 and J is TRBJ2-1; D is perhaps TRBD1 (5 bases). The CDR3 has 15 residues. Germline loops: CDR1 SGHAT, CDR2 FQNNGV.

The table lists this clonotype with many counts. This rearrangement joins TRBV6-5 to TRBJ2-3; TRBD2 matches 7 bases. The CDR3 has 11 residues. V was clipped by 7 bases and J by 14 bases; unmatched bases: 9. In germline, CDR1 is MNHEY, CDR2 SVGAGI. The CDR3, as DNA: TGTGCCAGCACCTGGGACTACCATACGTATTTT. Translated, it gives CASTWDYHTYF.

The chain has TRBV29-1 and TRBJ2-2; D call uncertain. Trimming cost V 6 bases and J 10 bases, with 18 bases left between them. Germline V gives CDR1 SQVTM, CDR2 ANQGSEA. The CDR3 is 13 amino acids. The CDR3 DNA reads TGCAGCGTATATGACACGAACATCGTGGAGCTGTTTTTT. Translating gives CSVYDTNIVELFF.

This clonotype has a handful of counts. Since the CDR3 does not end with the conserved phenylalanine or tryptophan, this likely comes from a read error. This chain links TRBV11-3 with TRBJ2-5; a weak D match, TRBD2 (6 bases). Germline V gene lookup returns CDR1 SGHNT and CDR2 YENEEA. V lost 5 bases to trimming and J lost 5 bases, with 18 bases between them. This CDR3 region has 15 residues. The CDR3 protein is CASSLEGRWWETQYS. The CDR3 nucleotides are TGTGCCAGCAGCCTGGAGGGAAGATGGTGGGAGACCCAGTACTCG.

This clonotype occurred many times. This chain links TRBV20-1 with TRBJ2-1, with D perhaps given as TRBD1 or TRBD2 (5 bases each). Trimming took 6 bases from V and 3 from J, leaving 15 bases between them. Germline CDR1 reads DFQATT; CDR2 reads SNEGSKA (reference sequence). The CDR3 has 14 residues. CDR3 region: CSAFPGRDYNEQFF. The CDR3 bases are TGCAGTGCCTTCCCGGGACGAGACTACAATGAGCAGTTCTTC.

V usage is TRBV5-4 and J usage is TRBJ1-6; 7 bases line up with TRBD1. Germline V lookup: CDR1 SGHNT, CDR2 YYREEE (reference sequence). V was clipped by 7 bases and J by 10 bases; unmatched bases: 14. CDR3 length: 15 residues. The CDR3 reads CASCPAGTGESPLHF. CDR3 bases: TGTGCCAGCTGTCCGGCCGGCACAGGGGAATCACCCCTCCACTTT.

A remark on this clonotype: An end of the junction differs from the germline gene, which may be a read error. The chain couples TRBV20-1 to TRBJ2-5; D remains unclear. The germline V gene has CDR1 DFQATT and CDR2 SNEGSKA (reference sequence). This CDR3 has 13 amino acids. The CDR3 is CNAIGRIQETQYF. CDR3 bases: TGCAATGCTATAGGACGGATTCAAGAGACCCAGTACTTC.

On this clonotype itself: A single base separates this from a much larger clone, so it may be a read error. The chain recombines TRBV10-1 with TRBJ1-1; the D gene is possibly TRBD1 (6 bases). Germline CDR1 is WNHNN and CDR2 is SYGVQD (reference sequence). V dropped 9 bases and J dropped 4 bases, with 15 bases sitting between them. CDR3 size: 13 residues. For the CDR3, the DNA is TGCGCCAGAGAGGGGGGGACAAGCACTGAAGCTTTCTTT. Its protein product is CAREGGTSTEAFF.

The chain has TRBV12-3 or TRBV12-4 and TRBJ2-2; D is possibly TRBD1 or TRBD2 (6 bases each). V dropped 5 bases and J dropped 4 bases, with 14 bases sitting between them. This CDR3 spans 15 amino acids. The CDR3 nucleotides read TGTGCCAGCAGTGTCAGGGGACTCGCCACCGGGGAGCTGTTTTTT. Translated, it gives CASSVRGLATGELFF.

With respect to this clonotype: Germline is not matched at one junction end, which may reflect a read error. The rearrangement uses TRBV29-1 and TRBJ2-7; a weak D match, TRBD2 (5 bases). The CDR3 sequence is 14 residues long. Per germline, CDR1 SQVTM and CDR2 ANQGSEA. The CDR3 spells CSVDSGTRPYEQYF. CDR3 sequence (DNA): TGCAGCGTGGACTCCGGCACGAGGCCCTACGAGCAGTATTTC.

With respect to this clonotype: This may be a read error: a much more frequent sequence differs by one nucleotide. The J gene is TRBJ2-3, the V gene TRBV20-1, with TRBD1 matching over 7 bases. The CDR3 has 16 residues. Germline lookup yields CDR1 DFQATT and CDR2 SNEGSKA (reference sequence). For the CDR3, the DNA is TGCGGTGCTAGAGGGGACAGTCATACTAACACAGATACGCAGTATTTT. Amino acids: CGARGDSHTNTDTQYF.

Notes on this clonotype: A much larger clone is a single base away; this may be a read error. The rearrangement links TRBV20-1 to TRBJ2-3, with unresolved D. The CDR3 runs 13 residues. The germline V gene has CDR1 DFQATT and CDR2 SNEGSKA (reference sequence). CDR3 DNA sequence: TGCAGGGCTGCCCCCCCCCGCACAGATACGCAGTATTTT. The encoded protein is CRAAPPRTDTQYF.